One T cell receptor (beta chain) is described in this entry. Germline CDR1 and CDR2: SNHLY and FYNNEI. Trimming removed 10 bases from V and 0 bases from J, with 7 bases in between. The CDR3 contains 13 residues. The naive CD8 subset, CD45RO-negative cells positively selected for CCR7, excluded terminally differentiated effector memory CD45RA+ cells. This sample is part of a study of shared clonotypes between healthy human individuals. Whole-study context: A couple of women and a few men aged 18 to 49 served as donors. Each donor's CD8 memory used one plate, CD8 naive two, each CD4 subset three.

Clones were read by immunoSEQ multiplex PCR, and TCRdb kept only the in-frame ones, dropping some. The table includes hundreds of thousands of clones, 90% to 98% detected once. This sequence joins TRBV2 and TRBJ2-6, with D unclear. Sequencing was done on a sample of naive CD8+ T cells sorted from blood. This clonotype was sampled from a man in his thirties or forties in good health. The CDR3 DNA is TGTGCCACTGTAGGCTCTGGGGCCAACGTCCTGACTTTC. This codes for CATVGSGANVLTF. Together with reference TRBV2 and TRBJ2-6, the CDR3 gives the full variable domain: EPEVTQTPSHQVTQMGQEVILRCVPISNHLYFYWYRQILGQKVEFLVSFYNNEISEKSEIFDDQFSVERPDGSNFTLKIRSTKLEDSAMYFCATVGSGANVLTFGAGSRLTVL.